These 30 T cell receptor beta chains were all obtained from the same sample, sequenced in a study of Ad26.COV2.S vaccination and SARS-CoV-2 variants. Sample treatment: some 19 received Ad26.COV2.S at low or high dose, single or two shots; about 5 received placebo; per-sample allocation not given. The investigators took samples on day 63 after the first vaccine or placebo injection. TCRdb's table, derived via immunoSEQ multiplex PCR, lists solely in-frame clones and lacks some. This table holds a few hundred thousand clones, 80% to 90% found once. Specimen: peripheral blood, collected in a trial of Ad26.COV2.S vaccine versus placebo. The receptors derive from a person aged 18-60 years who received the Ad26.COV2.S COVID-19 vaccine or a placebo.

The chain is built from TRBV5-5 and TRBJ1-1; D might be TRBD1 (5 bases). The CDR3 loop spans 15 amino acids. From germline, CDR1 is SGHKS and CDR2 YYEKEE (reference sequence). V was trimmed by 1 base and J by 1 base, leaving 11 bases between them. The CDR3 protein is CASSLFPGQNTEAFF. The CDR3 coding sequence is TGTGCCAGCAGCTTGTTTCCGGGGCAGAACACTGAAGCTTTCTTT.

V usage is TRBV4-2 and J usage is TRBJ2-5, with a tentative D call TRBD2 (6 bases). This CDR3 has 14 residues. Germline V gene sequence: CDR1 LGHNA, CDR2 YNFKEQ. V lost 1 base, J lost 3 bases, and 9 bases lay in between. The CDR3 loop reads CASSQVEREETQYF. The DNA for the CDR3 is TGTGCCAGCAGCCAAGTGGAGCGGGAAGAGACCCAGTACTTC.

The CDR3 loop reads CASSFPWRDNYGYTF. In nucleotides, the CDR3 is TGTGCCAGCAGCTTCCCCTGGCGGGATAACTATGGCTACACCTTC. The chain carries TRBV7-2 and TRBJ1-2; D unclear. The V gene's germline CDR1 is SGHTA and CDR2 FQGNSA. This CDR3 has 15 amino acids. The ends were cut back, 3 bases at V and 1 base at J, with 12 bases in the middle.

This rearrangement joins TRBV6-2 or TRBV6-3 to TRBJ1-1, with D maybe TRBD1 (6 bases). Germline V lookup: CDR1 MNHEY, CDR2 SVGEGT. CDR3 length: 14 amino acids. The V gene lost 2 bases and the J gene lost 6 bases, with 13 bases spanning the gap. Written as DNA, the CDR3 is TGTGCCAGCAGTTACCCTACAGGGAGCGCTGAAGCTTTCTTT. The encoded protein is CASSYPTGSAEAFF.

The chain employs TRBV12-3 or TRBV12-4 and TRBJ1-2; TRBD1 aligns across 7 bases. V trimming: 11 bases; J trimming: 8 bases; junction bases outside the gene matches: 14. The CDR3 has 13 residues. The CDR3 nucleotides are TGTGCCGGACGAGGCGGGACAGAGGAGGGCTACACCTTC. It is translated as CAGRGGTEEGYTF.

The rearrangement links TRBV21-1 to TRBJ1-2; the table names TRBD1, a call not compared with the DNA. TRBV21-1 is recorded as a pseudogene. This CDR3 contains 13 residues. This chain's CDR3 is CASSKRTGDGYTF. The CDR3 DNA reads TGTGCCAGCAGCAAAAGGACAGGGGATGGCTACACCTTC.

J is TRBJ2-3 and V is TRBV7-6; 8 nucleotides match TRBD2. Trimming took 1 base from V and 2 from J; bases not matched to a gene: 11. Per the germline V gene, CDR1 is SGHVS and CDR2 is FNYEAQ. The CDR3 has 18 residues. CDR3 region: CASSLDRGGLSNTDTQYF. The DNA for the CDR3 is TGTGCCAGCAGCTTAGATCGGGGGGGTCTTTCTAACACAGATACGCAGTATTTT.

The CDR3 bases are TGCGCCAGCAGCTTCTATCCTTCCGCGGGTAACACCGGGGAGCTGTTTTTT. Residues: CASSFYPSAGNTGELFF. The chain carries TRBV5-1 and TRBJ2-2; D is perhaps TRBD2 (5 bases). Germline V gene sequence: CDR1 SGHRS, CDR2 YFSETQ. The CDR3 contains 17 residues. V was shortened by 2 bases and J by 2 bases, with 16 bases between the two germline ends.

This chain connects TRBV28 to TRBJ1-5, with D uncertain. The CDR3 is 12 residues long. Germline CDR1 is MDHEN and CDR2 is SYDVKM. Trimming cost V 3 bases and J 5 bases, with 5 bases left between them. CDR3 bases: TGTGCCAGCAGTTTGTTCTATCAGCCCCAGCATTTT. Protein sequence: CASSLFYQPQHF.

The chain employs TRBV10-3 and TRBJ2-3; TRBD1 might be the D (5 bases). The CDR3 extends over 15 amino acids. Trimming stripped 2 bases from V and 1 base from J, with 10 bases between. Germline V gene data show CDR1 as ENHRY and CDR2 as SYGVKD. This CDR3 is CAISEGAVRTDTQYF. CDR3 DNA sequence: TGTGCCATCAGTGAGGGGGCGGTACGCACAGATACGCAGTATTTT.

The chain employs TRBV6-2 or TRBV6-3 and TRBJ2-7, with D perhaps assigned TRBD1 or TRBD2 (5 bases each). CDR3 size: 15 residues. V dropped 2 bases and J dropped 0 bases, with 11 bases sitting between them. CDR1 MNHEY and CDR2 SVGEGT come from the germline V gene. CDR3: CASSYRDGFSYEQYF. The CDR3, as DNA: TGTGCCAGCAGTTACAGGGACGGCTTCTCCTACGAGCAGTACTTC.

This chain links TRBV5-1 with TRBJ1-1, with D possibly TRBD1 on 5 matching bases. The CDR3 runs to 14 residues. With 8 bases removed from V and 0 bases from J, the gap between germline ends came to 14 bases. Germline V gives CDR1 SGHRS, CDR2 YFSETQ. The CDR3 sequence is CARGTSRLNTEAFF. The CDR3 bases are TGCGCCAGGGGGACGTCTAGATTGAACACTGAAGCTTTCTTT. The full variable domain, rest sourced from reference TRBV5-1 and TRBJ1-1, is KAGVTQTPRYLIKTRGQQVTLSCSPISGHRSVSWYQQTPGQGLQFLFEYFSETQRNKGNFPGRFSGRQFSNSRSEMNVSTLELGDSALYLCARGTSRLNTEAFFGQGTRLTVV.

This chain's CDR3 is CASSLTVSGRRHEQYF. CDR3 DNA sequence: TGTGCCAGCAGCCTGACTGTTAGCGGGAGGAGACACGAGCAGTACTTC. The genes are TRBV14 and TRBJ2-7; 10 bases are shared with TRBD2. Trimming removed 4 bases from V and 5 bases from J; junction bases left unmatched: 11. The CDR3 extends over 16 amino acids. CDR1 and CDR2 (germline): SGHDN, FVKESK. Full variable domain (missing parts from reference TRBV14 and TRBJ2-7): EAGVTQFPSHSVIEKGQTVTLRCDPISGHDNLYWYRRVMGKEIKFLLHFVKESKQDESGMPNNRFLAERTGGTYSTLKVQPAELEDSGVYFCASSLTVSGRRHEQYFGPGTRLTVT.

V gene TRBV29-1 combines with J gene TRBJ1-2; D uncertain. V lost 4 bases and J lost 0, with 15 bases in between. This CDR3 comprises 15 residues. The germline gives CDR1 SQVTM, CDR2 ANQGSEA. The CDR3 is CSVGGTLFTNYGYTF. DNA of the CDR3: TGCAGCGTTGGAGGAACACTATTTACTAACTATGGCTACACCTTC.

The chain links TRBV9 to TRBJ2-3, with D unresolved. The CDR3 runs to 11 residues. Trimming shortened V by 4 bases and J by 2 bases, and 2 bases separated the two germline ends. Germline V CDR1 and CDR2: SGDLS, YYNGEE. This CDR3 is CASSTTDTQYF. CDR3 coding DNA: TGTGCCAGCAGCACCACAGATACGCAGTATTTT.

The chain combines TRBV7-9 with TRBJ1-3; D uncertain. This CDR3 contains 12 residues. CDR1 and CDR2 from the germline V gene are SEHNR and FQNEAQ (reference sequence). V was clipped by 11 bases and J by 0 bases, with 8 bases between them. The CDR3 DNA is TGTGCCGGCGAGAACTCTGGAAACACCATATATTTT. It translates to CAGENSGNTIYF.

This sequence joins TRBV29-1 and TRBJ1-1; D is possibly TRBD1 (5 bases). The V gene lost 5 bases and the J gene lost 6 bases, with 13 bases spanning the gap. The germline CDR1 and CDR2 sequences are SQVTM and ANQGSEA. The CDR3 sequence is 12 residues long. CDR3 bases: TGCAGCGTTCTAGGGGAATTCCCTGAAGCTTTCTTT. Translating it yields CSVLGEFPEAFF.

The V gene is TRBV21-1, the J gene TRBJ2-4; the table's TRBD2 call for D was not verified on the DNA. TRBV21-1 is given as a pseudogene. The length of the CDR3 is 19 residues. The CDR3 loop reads CASSKGLAGARVAKNIQYF. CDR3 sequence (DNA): TGTGCCAGCAGCAAAGGACTAGCGGGAGCTCGGGTGGCCAAAAACATTCAGTACTTC.

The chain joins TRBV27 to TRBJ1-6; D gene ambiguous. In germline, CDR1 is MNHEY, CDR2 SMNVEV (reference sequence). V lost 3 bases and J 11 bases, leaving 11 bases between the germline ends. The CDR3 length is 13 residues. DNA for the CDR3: TGTGCCAGCAGTTTTGGGGAAATCACACCCCTCCACTTT. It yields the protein CASSFGEITPLHF.

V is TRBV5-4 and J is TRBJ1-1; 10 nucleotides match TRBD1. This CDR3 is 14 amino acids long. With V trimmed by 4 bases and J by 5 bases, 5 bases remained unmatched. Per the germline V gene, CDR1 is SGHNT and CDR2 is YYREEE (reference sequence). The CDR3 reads CASSPRQGATEAFF. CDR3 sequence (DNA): TGTGCCAGCAGCCCCAGACAGGGGGCTACTGAAGCTTTCTTT.

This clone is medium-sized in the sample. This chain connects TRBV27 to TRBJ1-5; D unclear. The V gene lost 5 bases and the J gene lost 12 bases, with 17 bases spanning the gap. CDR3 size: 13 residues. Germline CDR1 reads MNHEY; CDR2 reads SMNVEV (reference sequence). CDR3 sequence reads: CASSRFGWTLQHF. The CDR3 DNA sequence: TGTGCCAGCAGTCGATTCGGTTGGACTCTCCAGCATTTT.

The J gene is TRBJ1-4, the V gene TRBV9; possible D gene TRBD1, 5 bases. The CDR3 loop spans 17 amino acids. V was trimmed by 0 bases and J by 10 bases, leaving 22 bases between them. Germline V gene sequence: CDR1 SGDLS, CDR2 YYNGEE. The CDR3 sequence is CASSVEPSGPFGGKLFF. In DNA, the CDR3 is TGTGCCAGCAGCGTAGAACCCTCGGGGCCCTTCGGGGGAAAACTGTTTTTT.

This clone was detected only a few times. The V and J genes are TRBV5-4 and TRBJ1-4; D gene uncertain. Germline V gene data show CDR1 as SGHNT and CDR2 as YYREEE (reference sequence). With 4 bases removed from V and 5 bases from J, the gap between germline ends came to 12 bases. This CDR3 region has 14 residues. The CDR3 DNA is TGTGCCAGCAGCGAGGACGGACGAAATGAAAAACTGTTTTTT. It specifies CASSEDGRNEKLFF.

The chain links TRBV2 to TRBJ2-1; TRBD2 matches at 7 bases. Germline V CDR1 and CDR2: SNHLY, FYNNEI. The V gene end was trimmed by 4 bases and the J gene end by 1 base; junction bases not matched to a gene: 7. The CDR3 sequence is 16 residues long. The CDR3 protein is CASSGGGLLSYNEQFF. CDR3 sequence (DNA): TGTGCCAGCAGTGGGGGGGGACTCCTTTCCTACAATGAGCAGTTCTTC.

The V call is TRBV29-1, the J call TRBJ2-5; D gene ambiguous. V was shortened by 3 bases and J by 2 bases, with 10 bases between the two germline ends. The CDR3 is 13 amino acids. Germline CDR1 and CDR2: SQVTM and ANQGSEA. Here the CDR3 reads CSVDFFRQETQYF. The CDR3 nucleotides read TGCAGCGTTGATTTTTTCCGGCAAGAGACCCAGTACTTC.

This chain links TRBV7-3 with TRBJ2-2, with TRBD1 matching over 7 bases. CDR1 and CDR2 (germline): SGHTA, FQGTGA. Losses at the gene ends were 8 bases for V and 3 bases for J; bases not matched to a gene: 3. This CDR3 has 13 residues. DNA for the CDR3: TGTGCCAGCTCGACAGGGCACACCGGGGAGCTGTTTTTT. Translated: CASSTGHTGELFF.

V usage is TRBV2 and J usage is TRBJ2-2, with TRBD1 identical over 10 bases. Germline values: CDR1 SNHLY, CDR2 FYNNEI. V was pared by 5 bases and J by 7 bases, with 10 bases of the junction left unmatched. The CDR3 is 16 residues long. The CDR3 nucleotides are TGTGCCAGCAGTTTAAGGGACAGGGGATTTAGCGGGGAGCTGTTTTTT. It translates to CASSLRDRGFSGELFF. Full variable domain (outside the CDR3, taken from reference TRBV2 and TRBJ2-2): EPEVTQTPSHQVTQMGQEVILRCVPISNHLYFYWYRQILGQKVEFLVSFYNNEISEKSEIFDDQFSVERPDGSNFTLKIRSTKLEDSAMYFCASSLRDRGFSGELFFGEGSRLTVL.

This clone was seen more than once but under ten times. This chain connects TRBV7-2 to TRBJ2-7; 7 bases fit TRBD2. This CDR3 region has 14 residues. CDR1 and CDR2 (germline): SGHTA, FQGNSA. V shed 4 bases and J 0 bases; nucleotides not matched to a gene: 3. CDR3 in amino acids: CASSSSGASYEQYF. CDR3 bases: TGTGCCAGCAGCTCTAGCGGAGCCTCCTACGAGCAGTACTTC.

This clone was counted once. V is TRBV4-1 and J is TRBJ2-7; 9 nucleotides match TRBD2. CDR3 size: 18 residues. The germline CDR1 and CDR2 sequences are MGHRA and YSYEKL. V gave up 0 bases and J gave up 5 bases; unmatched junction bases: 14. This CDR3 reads CASSQDQAASGILHEQYF. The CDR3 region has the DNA TGCGCCAGCAGCCAAGATCAGGCGGCTAGCGGGATTCTCCACGAGCAGTACTTC.

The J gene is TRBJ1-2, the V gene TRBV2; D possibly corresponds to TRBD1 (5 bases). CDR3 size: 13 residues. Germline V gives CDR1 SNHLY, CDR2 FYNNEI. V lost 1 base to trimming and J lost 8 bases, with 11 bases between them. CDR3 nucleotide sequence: TGTGCCAGCAGTGAAGAGGGGTTTTGGGGCTACACCTTC. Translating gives CASSEEGFWGYTF.